The clone carrying this T cell receptor beta chain was seen more than once but under ten times. The antigen is unknown. The source of the sample is a study of beta chain features in type 1 diabetes. Study-wide results and limits: Compared with healthy donors, patients appeared to share more similar naive, central memory and regulatory TCRB repertoires. For type 1 diabetes patients, VDJ junctions showed fewer insertions and more deletions.

What was sequenced were expressed TCRB transcripts, since all of the isolated RNA had been reverse transcribed. The table came from immunoSEQ multiplex PCR; TCRdb's copy has only in-frame clones and leaves some out. The table records roughly 500,000 clones, 10% to 12% of them present only once. V shed 6 bases and J shed 2 bases, with 18 bases lying between them. The CDR3 extends over 15 amino acids. Looked up from germline, CDR1 is SQVTM and CDR2 is ANQGSEA. The sequenced sample was naive CD4+ T cells from blood. This clonotype originated in a woman younger than 35 in good health. The rearrangement links TRBV29-1 to TRBJ2-3; D perhaps matches TRBD2 (5 bases). The CDR3 nucleotides are TGCAGCGTCGCTCGGGGTCTAACCGCCACAGATACGCAGTATTTT. This gives the protein CSVARGLTATDTQYF.